The 9 T cell receptor beta chains presented below share a single source sample, sequenced in a study of T cell repertoires in cytomegalovirus infection (dated by TCRdb to about 2019). The data were produced on an Illumina HiSeq 1500. The raw public reads went through TCRdb reprocessing: fastp at Q25, MiXCR clone calling, in-frame beta chains kept. Rows matching on CDR3 protein sequence are summarized as one entry with the most common DNA and genes. The sample table records some 240,000 distinct CDR3 sequences; approximately 15% of these occur just once. The ten largest clones add up to more than 45% of the sample. The sequencing sample was made of CD8+ T cells from PBMCs. Every receptor here comes from a human donor in good health (CMV status not recorded). Some clones in this sample may be carry-over from other donors' samples.

This clonotype was found many times. The V gene is TRBV12-3 or TRBV12-4, the J gene TRBJ1-1; D ambiguous. Trimming cost V 6 bases and J 0 bases, with 11 bases left between them. There are 14 residues in the CDR3. CDR3 bases: TGTGCCAGCAGCCCTTCTCCCATGAACACTGAAGCTTTCTTT. Its protein product is CASSPSPMNTEAFF.

The chain recombines TRBV6-1 with TRBJ1-2, with no clear D. CDR1 MNHNS and CDR2 SASEGT come from the germline V gene. The CDR3 is 16 amino acids. V was pared by 6 bases and J by 0 bases, with 17 bases between. The CDR3 here is CASRTILLTPNYGYTF. CDR3 bases: TGTGCCAGCAGGACTATTCTCTTGACACCTAACTATGGCTACACCTTC.

This sequence joins TRBV10-3 and TRBJ1-5; TRBD1 might be the D (5 bases). Deletions cut 3 bases from V and 7 bases from J, with 13 bases between. CDR1 is ENHRY and CDR2 is SYGVKD in the germline V gene. The CDR3 has 14 residues. Here the CDR3 reads CAISDSWGGQPQHF. The DNA of the CDR3 is TGTGCCATCAGTGATTCATGGGGCGGACAGCCCCAGCATTTT.

This chain connects TRBV28 to TRBJ1-3; D unclear. Per germline, CDR1 MDHEN and CDR2 SYDVKM. The CDR3 spans 15 residues. Between the trimmed V and J ends, which lost 7 bases and 0 bases, there was a span of 13 bases. The CDR3 sequence: CASKKGRLSGNTIYF. DNA of the CDR3: TGTGCCAGCAAGAAAGGACGGCTCTCTGGAAACACCATATATTTT.

The V gene is TRBV25-1, the J gene TRBJ1-2; the D gene is possibly TRBD1 (5 bases). V shed 1 base and J shed 8 bases, with 5 bases lying between them. This CDR3 comprises 11 residues. The V gene's germline CDR1 is MGHDK and CDR2 SYGVNS. The DNA for the CDR3 is TGTGCCAGCAGTGAATGGGACGGCTACACCTTC. Its translation is CASSEWDGYTF.

This clonotype came up a few times. This chain uses TRBV7-6 with TRBJ2-5; TRBD2 might be the D (5 bases). Trimming shortened V by 5 bases and J by 5 bases, and 15 bases separated the two germline ends. From germline, CDR1 is SGHVS and CDR2 FNYEAQ. The CDR3 has 14 amino acids. The CDR3 loop is CASSRPRARETQYF. The DNA for the CDR3 is TGTGCCAGCAGCCGGCCGAGGGCCAGGGAGACCCAGTACTTC.

This clonotype was detected many times. The chain links TRBV7-9 to TRBJ2-1; 9 bases line up with TRBD2. V lost 2 bases, J lost 7 bases, and 15 bases stayed unmatched. Germline CDR1 SEHNR, CDR2 FQNEAQ (reference sequence). This CDR3 contains 18 residues. The CDR3 sequence is CASSLFPAPGLAGNEQFF. DNA of the CDR3: TGTGCCAGCAGCTTATTCCCAGCCCCGGGACTAGCCGGGAATGAGCAGTTCTTC.

This clonotype has more than one count but fewer than ten. This sequence joins TRBV7-9 and TRBJ2-3, with TRBD1 identical over 8 bases. Trimming cost V 5 bases and J 6 bases; bases outside gene matches: 10. CDR3 length: 15 amino acids. Germline V gene data show CDR1 as SEHNR and CDR2 as FQNEAQ (reference sequence). CDR3 sequence reads: CASSTPGQEVDTQYF. CDR3 nucleotides: TGTGCCAGCAGCACGCCGGGACAGGAGGTGGATACGCAGTATTTT.

This clonotype was counted only a few times. The chain employs TRBV20-1 and TRBJ2-1; 9 bases are shared with TRBD2. The CDR3 sequence is 13 residues long. V shed 6 bases, J shed 5 bases, and the junction held 5 bases outside the gene matches. CDR1 DFQATT and CDR2 SNEGSKA come from the germline V gene (reference sequence). CDR3 sequence reads: CSASGLADNEQFF. For the CDR3, the DNA is TGCAGTGCCTCGGGACTAGCAGACAATGAGCAGTTCTTC.